This paragraph reports one T cell receptor beta chain. Its specific antigen is unknown. No much larger clonotype is one base removed from it; base qualities were not supplied. CDR1 MDHEN and CDR2 SYDVKM are derived from the germline V gene. The CDR3 has 15 amino acids, counting the end cysteine and phenylalanine. Only the CDR3 DNA is retained, 45 bases long and in frame from the first base. For this chain, trimming is 7 bases at the V end and 3 bases at the J end, and the number of junction bases without a gene match is 11. This record belongs to a study of T cell changes during pregnancy in multiple sclerosis (dated 2019 in TCRdb). Concerning the study at large: The study looked at changes in the T cell repertoire across pregnancy in women with multiple sclerosis.

The library was built by means of the immunoSEQ multiplex PCR assay. The immuneACCESS repertoire file appears here via TCRdb, limited to in-frame rearrangements. These files lack a portion of the clones; in checked studies, under half of the deficit traces to unresolved V genes, and the cause of the others is not known. Here the sample has about 80,000 clones; 90% to 95% occur a single time. The ten top clones hold 2% to 3% of the sample. The rearrangement joined TRBV28 to TRBJ1-2; 7 bases in the middle match TRBD1. The source material was peripheral blood, sampled before pregnancy. The TCR originated in a female donor with multiple sclerosis, enrolled in a pregnancy study. The CDR3 region has the sequence CASKTTGVAYYGYTF. The sequenced DNA is TGTGCCAGCAAAACTACAGGGGTGGCGTACTATGGCTACACCTTC.